This T cell receptor beta chain was sequenced during a study of prognosis after radiotherapy for stage I lung cancer. On the study more broadly: The patient group consisted of about a dozen men and 5 to 7 women whose ages spanned 53 to 84, median around 76 years. Whereas 11 to 12 patients had adenocarcinoma, squamous cell carcinoma was the tumor in about seven. Study-wide points: Gene usage of TRBV and TRBJ reportedly differed between patients with and without metastases. In the expanded TCR clones, tumor specificity was not determined.

The CDR3 runs to 15 residues. J gave up 10 bases and V 5 bases, and 16 bases lay outside the gene matches. Germline assignment: CDR1 SGHAT and CDR2 FQDESV (reference sequence). Multiplex PCR, run in two rounds, amplified TCR beta CDR3 from genomic DNA. Round-one PCR had primers specific to each TRBV and TRBJ gene. Each CDR3 protein gets one entry after TCRdb re-called the multiplex PCR reads with MiXCR. The data hold about 14,000 distinct CDR3 sequences, with 28% observed a single time. This clonotype was picked up many times. Its cognate antigen is unknown. The source was PBMCs, collected before or after stereotactic body radiation therapy (not recorded which). The rearrangement uses TRBV11-1 and TRBJ1-2; TRBD1 matches at 7 bases. This TCR was recovered from a donor over 45 with non-small cell lung cancer. The CDR3 loop is CASSTRGWTGSHYTF. The CDR3 DNA reads TGTGCCAGCAGCACCCGGGGCTGGACAGGTAGCCACTACACCTTC. The whole variable domain, remainder taken from reference TRBV11-1 and TRBJ1-2, is EAEVAQSPRYKITEKSQAVAFWCDPISGHATLYWYRQILGQGPELLVQFQDESVVDDSQLPKDRFSAERLKGVDSTLKIQPAELGDSAMYLCASSTRGWTGSHYTFGSGTRLTVV.